These 32 T cell receptor beta chains came from one sample sequenced in a study of blood T cells in healthy people across ages. A second about 7 to 11 cycle PCR used barcoded and J-beta primers. One entry per CDR3 protein results from TCRdb running MiXCR on the 5' RACE reads. This repertoire shows 650,000 to 950,000 distinct CDR3 sequences, around 42% found once; its top ten account for around 18%. Sequencing input: blood. The receptors derive from a man aged 60-69 years in good health.

This clonotype turned up a few times. V gene TRBV7-9 combines with J gene TRBJ1-4; possibly TRBD1 for D (5 bases). Trimming shortened V by 2 bases and J by 4 bases, and 17 bases separated the two germline ends. Germline assignment: CDR1 SEHNR and CDR2 FQNEAQ (reference sequence). CDR3 length: 17 residues. The CDR3: CASSLRQLGAFNEKLFF. Written as DNA, the CDR3 is TGTGCCAGCAGCTTACGTCAGTTAGGGGCCTTTAATGAAAAACTGTTTTTT. Full variable domain (missing parts from reference TRBV7-9 and TRBJ1-4): DTGVSQNPRHKITKRGQNVTFRCDPISEHNRLYWYRQTLGQGPEFLTYFQNEAQLEKSRLLSDRFSAERPKGSFSTLEIQRTEQGDSAMYLCASSLRQLGAFNEKLFFGSGTQLSVL.

This clonotype has just one count. V and J are TRBV27 and TRBJ1-6, with D possibly TRBD1 on 5 matching bases. Germline CDR1 and CDR2: MNHEY and SMNVEV (reference sequence). V lost 7 bases to trimming and J lost 9 bases, with 19 bases between them. The CDR3 extends over 15 amino acids. This chain's CDR3 is CASNPNGGVASPLHF. Here the CDR3 DNA reads TGTGCCAGCAACCCGAACGGGGGGGTGGCTTCACCCCTCCACTTT.

The CDR3 here is CSAPPDRLKNIQYF. DNA for the CDR3: TGCAGTGCCCCCCCGGACAGGCTAAAAAACATTCAGTACTTC. The chain has TRBV20-1 and TRBJ2-4; 7 bases match TRBD1. V gave up 6 bases and J gave up 4 bases; unmatched junction bases: 9. Germline values: CDR1 DFQATT, CDR2 SNEGSKA (reference sequence). This CDR3 has 14 amino acids.

The chain carries TRBV14 and TRBJ2-3, with D maybe TRBD1 (5 bases). This CDR3 spans 17 amino acids. Germline assignment: CDR1 SGHDN and CDR2 FVKESK. Trimming left V 0 bases short and J 1 base short, with 14 bases between. In nucleotides, the CDR3 is TGTGCCAGCAGCCAAGATCAGTGGGGCACGGGCACAGATACGCAGTATTTT. The encoded protein is CASSQDQWGTGTDTQYF.

V gene TRBV2 combines with J gene TRBJ2-5; D is possibly TRBD1 or TRBD2 (5 bases each). The assigned J gene may be wrong: the sequence end matches TRBJ2-7 better. Germline V CDR1 and CDR2: SNHLY, FYNNEI. The length of the CDR3 is 14 residues. The DNA of the CDR3 is TGTGCCAGCAGATCGGGACGTAGGGACTACGAGCAGTACTTC. Translating gives CASRSGRRDYEQYF.

Only a few counts were recorded for this clonotype. The gene calls are TRBV6-5 and TRBJ1-1; D is possibly TRBD1 (6 bases). Trimming cost V 5 bases and J 4 bases, with 14 bases left between them. The CDR3 is made up of 14 amino acids. Germline loops: CDR1 MNHEY, CDR2 SVGAGI. CDR3 region: CASSTTGLVTEAFF. The DNA for the CDR3 is TGTGCCAGCAGTACCACAGGGTTGGTCACTGAAGCTTTCTTT.

The chain couples TRBV28 to TRBJ2-5, with D perhaps TRBD1 (5 bases). The CDR3 consists of 15 residues. The germline V gene has CDR1 MDHEN and CDR2 SYDVKM. V shed 7 bases and J shed 1 base, with 16 bases lying between them. DNA of the CDR3: TGTGCCAGCAACTGGGGCGGAATGGGCCAAGAGACCCAGTACTTC. It translates to CASNWGGMGQETQYF. Supplemented by reference TRBV28 and TRBJ2-5, the full variable domain reads DVKVTQSSRYLVKRTGEKVFLECVQDMDHENMFWYRQDPGLGLRLIYFSYDVKMKEKGDIPEGYSVSREKKERFSLILESASTNQTSMYLCASNWGGMGQETQYFGPGTRLLVL.

This clonotype was picked up a small number of times. The rearrangement links TRBV10-3 to TRBJ2-4; 9 bases are a match to TRBD1. The J call may not be correct, given that the DNA end is closer to TRBJ2-7. The germline V gene has CDR1 ENHRY and CDR2 SYGVKD. CDR3 length: 14 residues. The CDR3: CAISPGTGNDEQYF. CDR3 sequence (DNA): TGTGCCATCAGTCCCGGGACAGGGAACGACGAGCAGTACTTC.

This clonotype was recorded at least ten times. In nucleotides, the CDR3 is TGCAGCGTTGTATCGGGGGTGGAGGGCTACACCTTC. Amino acid sequence: CSVVSGVEGYTF. V and J are TRBV29-1 and TRBJ1-2, with D perhaps matching TRBD1 (5 bases). Trimming took 4 bases from V and 8 from J, leaving 14 bases between them. Germline V lookup: CDR1 SQVTM, CDR2 ANQGSEA. The CDR3 loop spans 12 amino acids.

V gene TRBV11-3 combines with J gene TRBJ2-5, with 7 bases lining up with TRBD2. Germline trimming cut 6 bases from V and 1 base from J; bases unmatched to any gene: 5. This CDR3 region has 14 residues. Germline-derived CDR1 and CDR2 are SGHNT and YENEEA. CDR3 residues: CASRLASTQETQYF. The CDR3 DNA reads as TGTGCCAGCAGACTAGCGTCGACCCAAGAGACCCAGTACTTC.

This chain joins TRBV4-3 and TRBJ1-5; unclear D gene. V lost 10 bases and J lost 2, with 15 bases in between. This CDR3 is 14 amino acids long. Germline CDR1 and CDR2: LGHNA and YSLEER. The CDR3 region is CATTQEMGNQPQHF. The CDR3 DNA is TGCGCCACTACGCAGGAAATGGGCAATCAGCCCCAGCATTTT.

The chain carries TRBV9 and TRBJ2-1, with D possibly matching TRBD2 (5 bases). Trimming took off 1 base at V and 8 bases at J, with 13 bases between the two ends. Per germline, CDR1 SGDLS and CDR2 YYNGEE. The CDR3 sequence is 14 residues long. The CDR3 DNA sequence: TGTGCCAGCAGCGTATACGGGGTTTCGGATGAGCAGTTCTTC. Its translation: CASSVYGVSDEQFF.

V gene TRBV6-5 combines with J gene TRBJ1-5; 7 bases fit TRBD1. The CDR3 runs 13 residues. In germline, CDR1 is MNHEY, CDR2 SVGAGI. Trimming removed 7 bases from V and 5 bases from J; junction bases left unmatched: 5. Here the CDR3 reads CASTDRADQPQHF. The CDR3 coding sequence is TGTGCCAGCACCGACAGGGCCGATCAGCCCCAGCATTTT.

The V and J genes are TRBV24-1 and TRBJ2-7; no firm D call. CDR1 and CDR2 from the germline V gene are KGHDR and SFDVKD. The CDR3 loop spans 13 amino acids. The V end was cut by 4 bases, the J end by 2 bases, with 8 bases between. The DNA of the CDR3 is TGTGCCACCAGTGACGGCTCTCCCTACGAGCAGTACTTC. It yields the protein CATSDGSPYEQYF.

This clonotype has just a few counts. The chain recombines TRBV7-9 with TRBJ1-1; D gene unclear. Germline assignment: CDR1 SEHNR and CDR2 FQNEAQ (reference sequence). The CDR3 length is 14 residues. The V gene lost 6 bases and the J gene lost 1 base, with 12 bases spanning the gap. The CDR3 region has the DNA TGTGCCAGCAGTTCAAGGACGGAGAACACTGAAGCTTTCTTT. It yields the protein CASSSRTENTEAFF.

This clonotype was counted ten times or more. This sequence joins TRBV2 and TRBJ2-2; no definite D call. CDR1 and CDR2 (germline): SNHLY, FYNNEI. This CDR3 comprises 14 residues. V was trimmed by 9 bases and J by 4 bases, leaving 15 bases between them. The CDR3 DNA sequence: TGTGCCAGTGGGTTAACATGGATCACCGGGGAGCTGTTTTTT. Protein sequence: CASGLTWITGELFF. The full variable domain, with the rest looked up from reference TRBV2 and TRBJ2-2, is EPEVTQTPSHQVTQMGQEVILRCVPISNHLYFYWYRQILGQKVEFLVSFYNNEISEKSEIFDDQFSVERPDGSNFTLKIRSTKLEDSAMYFCASGLTWITGELFFGEGSRLTVL.

This clonotype has just a few counts. The V gene is TRBV2, the J gene TRBJ2-7; D gene uncertain. The germline V gene encodes CDR1 SNHLY and CDR2 FYNNEI. CDR3 length: 14 residues. V was cut by 4 bases and J by 0 bases, with 10 bases left in between. The CDR3, as DNA: TGTGCCAGCAGTGCCAAGGGCTTCTCCTACGAGCAGTACTTC. Its translation is CASSAKGFSYEQYF.

CDR3 in DNA: TGCGCCAGCAGCCAACCCGGTCAAGGGGTCACTGAAGCTTTCTTT. It translates to CASSQPGQGVTEAFF. J is TRBJ1-1 and V is TRBV4-3, with a weak D call TRBD1 (5 bases). The CDR3 consists of 15 residues. V was clipped by 2 bases and J by 4 bases, with 14 bases between them. Looked up from germline, CDR1 is LGHNA and CDR2 is YSLEER.

This clonotype was counted only a few times. The chain carries TRBV6-4 and TRBJ2-6; 8 bases map to TRBD1. The CDR3 is made up of 17 amino acids. With 10 bases clipped from V and 0 bases from J, the junction kept 11 bases outside the gene matches. Germline V gives CDR1 MRHNA, CDR2 SNTAGT. CDR3 DNA sequence: TGTGCCACCGGGACAGGTGAAACAGGCTCTGGGGCCAACGTCCTGACTTTC. The encoded protein is CATGTGETGSGANVLTF.

DNA for the CDR3: TGTGCCAGCAGCGTGGACCCGGCGGTGAACACTGAAGCTTTCTTT. Translating it yields CASSVDPAVNTEAFF. This chain joins TRBV11-1 and TRBJ1-1; D is unresolved. Trimming took 5 bases from V and 0 from J, leaving 13 bases between them. This CDR3 spans 15 amino acids. Per germline, CDR1 SGHAT and CDR2 FQDESV (reference sequence).

This sequence joins TRBV27 and TRBJ2-5; 7 positions agree with TRBD1. Germline trimming cut 5 bases from V and 0 bases from J; bases unmatched to any gene: 6. CDR3 length equals 15 residues. From germline, CDR1 is MNHEY and CDR2 SMNVEV (reference sequence). CDR3 in DNA: TGTGCCAGCAGTCCCCGGGACAGCTACCAAGAGACCCAGTACTTC. This encodes CASSPRDSYQETQYF.

This clonotype was seen a handful of times. The rearrangement links TRBV20-1 to TRBJ1-2; TRBD1 might be the D (5 bases). V was trimmed by 6 bases and J by 4 bases, leaving 12 bases between them. Germline CDR1 reads DFQATT; CDR2 reads SNEGSKA (reference sequence). This CDR3 contains 12 residues. The CDR3 here is CSAARDAYGYTF. For the CDR3, the DNA is TGCAGTGCAGCCCGGGACGCCTATGGCTACACCTTC.

The chain recombines TRBV4-3 with TRBJ2-5, with 9 bases fitting TRBD1. The better agreement between TRBJ2-7 and the DNA end casts doubt on the J call. Per germline, CDR1 LGHNA and CDR2 YSLEER. The CDR3 is 15 amino acids. CDR3 sequence: CASSPQGASGYEQYF. The DNA for the CDR3 is TGCGCCAGCAGCCCACAGGGGGCTAGTGGTTACGAGCAGTACTTC.

The sample holds a few counts of this clonotype. A read error may produce the germline difference seen at one junction end. The chain uses TRBV7-7 and TRBJ2-5, with no clear D. Germline assignment: CDR1 SSHAT and CDR2 FNYEAQ (reference sequence). The CDR3 sequence is 13 residues long. As DNA, the CDR3 is TGTGCTAGCAGCTTCGCGAACGGCGAGACCCAGTACTTC. The encoded protein is CASSFANGETQYF.

This clonotype was recorded at least ten times. The chain recombines TRBV7-8 with TRBJ2-7; TRBD1 matches 8 bases. Germline assignment: CDR1 SGHVS and CDR2 FQNEAQ. The CDR3 contains 15 residues. The junction had 4 bases not matched to a gene; V was cut back by 0 bases and J by 3 bases. CDR3 in amino acids: CASSLASGQGYEQYF. The DNA of the CDR3 is TGTGCCAGCAGCTTAGCGTCCGGACAGGGCTACGAGCAGTACTTC.

This clonotype was counted a few times. CDR3 region: CSARDSGLAYEDEQFF. The CDR3 DNA sequence: TGCAGTGCTAGAGACTCGGGACTAGCCTATGAGGATGAGCAGTTCTTC. The rearrangement joins TRBV20-1 to TRBJ2-1; 9 positions agree with TRBD2. The CDR3 loop spans 16 amino acids. Germline V gene lookup returns CDR1 DFQATT and CDR2 SNEGSKA (reference sequence). Trimming cost V 0 bases and J 8 bases; bases outside gene matches: 11.

This chain joins TRBV28 and TRBJ2-5; TRBD2 matches 12 bases. This CDR3 is 16 amino acids long. CDR1 is MDHEN, CDR2 SYDVKM, per germline. With V trimmed by 4 bases and J by 5 bases, 8 bases remained unmatched. This CDR3 reads CASSSSGGAVGETQYF. The CDR3 nucleotides read TGTGCCAGCAGTTCTAGCGGGGGGGCCGTCGGGGAGACCCAGTACTTC.

As for this clonotype: An end of the junction differs from the germline gene, which may be a read error. The chain combines TRBV7-7 with TRBJ2-1; 10 nucleotides agree with TRBD2. CDR1 is SSHAT and CDR2 is FNYEAQ in the germline V gene (reference sequence). This CDR3 is 15 amino acids long. CDR3 loop: CASSPGLATYNEQFF. The DNA of the CDR3 is TGTGCTAGCAGCCCGGGACTAGCGACTTACAATGAGCAGTTCTTC.

V gene TRBV24-1 combines with J gene TRBJ2-3; 10 bases are shared with TRBD2. The germline V gene encodes CDR1 KGHDR and CDR2 SFDVKD. The CDR3 extends over 18 amino acids. With 3 bases clipped from V and 4 bases from J, the junction kept 12 bases outside the gene matches. The CDR3 coding sequence is TGTGCCACCAGTGATCCCGGGACTAGCGTGAAATGGGCAGATACGCAGTATTTT. Translating gives CATSDPGTSVKWADTQYF.

Worth noting for this clonotype: This clone may be a read error of a much larger clone one base away. The chain has TRBV10-3 and TRBJ2-5; a weak D match, TRBD1 (6 bases). The J call may be mistaken, given a closer DNA end match to TRBJ2-7. The CDR3 runs to 13 residues. Looked up from germline, CDR1 is ENHRY and CDR2 is SYGVKD. The CDR3 sequence is CAVSERDNYEQYF. The CDR3 DNA reads TGTGCCGTCAGTGAAAGGGACAACTACGAGCAGTACTTC.

The chain carries TRBV29-1 and TRBJ2-3, with 8 bases that match TRBD2. CDR1 is SQVTM and CDR2 is ANQGSEA in the germline V gene. V lost 7 bases to trimming and J lost 4 bases; unmatched junction nucleotides: 7. The CDR3 contains 13 residues. As DNA, the CDR3 is TGCAGCGGCCGGGGGGGAGCGTCAGATACGCAGTATTTT. Residues: CSGRGGASDTQYF.

The rearrangement links TRBV11-1 to TRBJ2-7; TRBD2 matches 9 bases. Germline assignment: CDR1 SGHAT and CDR2 FQDESV (reference sequence). The CDR3 length is 13 residues. V gave up 4 bases and J gave up 8 bases; unmatched junction bases: 6. As DNA, the CDR3 is TGTGCCAGCAGCTGTACTAGCGGGTACAAGCAGTACTTC. Protein product: CASSCTSGYKQYF. Full variable domain (outside the CDR3, taken from reference TRBV11-1 and TRBJ2-7): EAEVAQSPRYKITEKSQAVAFWCDPISGHATLYWYRQILGQGPELLVQFQDESVVDDSQLPKDRFSAERLKGVDSTLKIQPAELGDSAMYLCASSCTSGYKQYFGPGTRLTVT.